The 5 T cell receptor beta chains below were found in one sample sequenced in a study of T cells after yellow fever vaccination. Using its own MiXCR run on the 5' RACE reads, TCRdb lists one record per CDR3 protein. The sample has approximately 510,000 distinct CDR3 sequences, 21% seen once. The starting material was PBMCs, obtained roughly 23 days after the first yellow fever vaccination. The receptor set was obtained from a man aged 18 to 30 who received the YFV17D yellow fever vaccine.

In its sample, this clonotype was seen a few times. This chain uses TRBV20-1 with TRBJ1-1; no definite D call. The germline V and J ends were trimmed by 6 bases and 5 bases, with 10 bases remaining between them. This CDR3 comprises 11 residues. Germline CDR1 is DFQATT and CDR2 is SNEGSKA (reference sequence). The CDR3 loop reads CSATGLTEAFF. The CDR3 nucleotides read TGCAGTGCCACCGGGCTAACTGAAGCTTTCTTT.

V gene TRBV7-3 combines with J gene TRBJ2-5; tentatively, D is TRBD2 (6 bases). V lost 5 bases and J 5 bases, leaving 21 bases between the germline ends. The CDR3 sequence is 16 residues long. Germline CDR1 SGHTA, CDR2 FQGTGA. This CDR3 is CASSPNSGVGRETQYF. The CDR3 nucleotides are TGTGCCAGCAGCCCAAACTCCGGGGTGGGGAGGGAGACCCAGTACTTC.

This clonotype was picked up a small number of times. The V gene is TRBV5-1, the J gene TRBJ2-7, with a possible D match to TRBD2 (5 bases). Trimming removed 4 bases at V and 2 bases at J, with 16 bases between. Germline loops: CDR1 SGHRS, CDR2 YFSETQ. CDR3 length: 15 amino acids. The CDR3 is CASSPSSSGTYEQYV. As DNA, the CDR3 is TGCGCCAGCAGCCCCTCAAGCAGCGGAACCTACGAGCAGTACGTC.

The chain uses TRBV7-9 and TRBJ1-6; maybe TRBD1 (5 bases). Per the germline V gene, CDR1 is SEHNR and CDR2 is FQNEAQ (reference sequence). The CDR3 contains 13 residues. The V and J ends lost 5 bases and 7 bases respectively, with 9 bases between them. The chain's CDR3 is CASSTPGNSPLHF. CDR3 DNA sequence: TGTGCCAGCAGCACCCCAGGGAATTCACCCCTCCACTTT.

The J gene is TRBJ2-7, the V gene TRBV29-1; the D gene is possibly TRBD1 (6 bases). Germline CDR1 SQVTM, CDR2 ANQGSEA. The CDR3 totals 12 residues. Deletions cut 6 bases from V and 6 bases from J, with 15 bases between. CDR3 region: CSVTGFWLEQYF. The CDR3 region has the DNA TGCAGCGTAACAGGGTTTTGGCTCGAGCAGTACTTC.